This TCR beta chain was captured by sequencing in a study of PD-1 blockade in classical Hodgkin lymphoma (dated by TCRdb to 2018 to 2021). Turning to the overall study: Nivolumab dosing was 3 mg/kg intravenously every 2 weeks, continuing until either disease progression or unacceptable toxicity. A peripheral blood immune signature of response to PD-1 blockade in classical Hodgkin lymphoma was defined using TCR beta sequencing and CyTOF.

What the work shows at the level of the full study, not this receptor alone: Baseline TCR diversity was reported to be lower in newly diagnosed patients than in healthy donors, and even lower in relapsed/refractory patients. Among trial patients, those achieving complete response had baseline diversity similar to that of newly diagnosed patients, while diversity was significantly lower in partial responders and progressors. The study was limited to a single clinical trial cohort, and causes of repertoire differences, possibly disease activity or prior therapy, remained undefined. Patients starting nivolumab less than 1 year after ASCT had lower diversity and were excluded from later analyses to avoid confounding by immune reconstitution. By C4D1, a significant rise was seen in CD4+ TCR diversity but not in CD8+ TCR diversity (p=0.0027 vs p=0.16), and the rise was most apparent among complete responders (p=0.02).

In the paper's terms, the time point label means: cycle 4 day 1 (C4D1), after 5 to 7 weeks of nivolumab. Relapse after autologous stem cell transplantation had occurred in all trial patients, and cohorts A, B and C were distinguished by prior brentuximab vedotin exposure. A Miltenyi CD4+ T cell isolation kit was used for magnetic negative selection to purify CD4+ T cells from thawed PBMCs. The trial cohort included roughly 60 patients with relapsed/refractory classical Hodgkin lymphoma, and each patient had a best overall response of complete response, partial response or progressive disease. In the multi-cohort phase II CheckMate 205 trial, trial patients received single-agent nivolumab. An independent review committee assessed best overall response using the 2007 International Working Group response criteria. PBMCs from the trial were collected at three points: immediately before nivolumab initiation (C1D1), and during therapy at cycle 2 day 1 and cycle 4 day 1. Peripheral blood was collected in 8 mL Vacutainer Cell Preparation Tubes, from which PBMCs were isolated by centrifugation and then cryopreserved. Purified CD4+ and CD8+ fractions were prepared only for cases in which an additional PBMC sample was available. Magnetically labelled cells were removed on LS columns in a quadroMACS separator, and the flow-through was retained as the purified fraction.

Remarks on this clone: Its antigen is still unknown. Base quality data are lacking; no much larger clone is found one base away.

Genomic DNA was isolated using the Qiagen DNeasy kit from unsorted PBMCs as well as from negatively selected CD4+ and CD8+ fractions. Amplification of TCR beta CDR3 regions was done by immunoSEQ multiplex PCR with primers that anneal to V and J segments. A synthetic immune receptor repertoire was used to minimize amplification bias, and remaining bias was computationally removed after sequencing. Concerning the study's data processing: Custom Python scripts were used to quantify repertoire diversity as the Shannon entropy index. Unsorted, CD4+ and CD8+ repertoires were examined separately, except in combined analyses, for which CD4+ and CD8+ sequences were merged in silico. Clonal expansion was defined as at least a 2-fold frequency increase after treatment relative to C1D1, with a pseudocount of 0.5 for undetected baseline clones. Clones with 0 or 1 copy at C1D1 were classified as singleton clones, and clones with 2 or more copies were classified as non-singleton clones. Clones expanded in unsorted samples were labelled as CD4+, CD8+ or unknown by matching protein sequences in sorted samples from the same patient. Wilcoxon tests on paired samples were used to test diversity changes from C1D1 to C4D1. This immuneACCESS table, as held by TCRdb, lists in-frame sequences with V and J called but not all clones. Of the missing ones, under half trace to an unresolved V gene in checked studies; the others have no known cause. The V and J calls and clone size are taken from that table; D and trimming were inferred from the DNA. In this sample the table shows 20,000 to 25,000 clones, less than 75% of which occur a single time. Around 1.2% of the sample is held by the ten biggest clonotypes.

CDR1 is given as SGHTA and CDR2 as FQGNSA, both from the germline V gene. Germline trimming amounts to 6 bases on V and 4 bases on J, with 9 as the count of junction bases outside the gene matches. The CDR3 runs 15 amino acids, cysteine and phenylalanine included. Kept here is only the CDR3 DNA, which spans 45 bases and is read in frame from base 1. This sequence was found in a human donor with classical Hodgkin lymphoma. The chain joins TRBV7-2 to TRBJ2-7, with TRBD2 identical over 10 junction bases. The specimen was CD4+ T cells from blood, collected before the fourth cycle of nivolumab. The CDR3 amino acid sequence is: CASSPKTSGKYEQYF. The DNA is TGTGCCAGCAGTCCAAAAACTAGCGGGAAATACGAGCAGTACTTC.